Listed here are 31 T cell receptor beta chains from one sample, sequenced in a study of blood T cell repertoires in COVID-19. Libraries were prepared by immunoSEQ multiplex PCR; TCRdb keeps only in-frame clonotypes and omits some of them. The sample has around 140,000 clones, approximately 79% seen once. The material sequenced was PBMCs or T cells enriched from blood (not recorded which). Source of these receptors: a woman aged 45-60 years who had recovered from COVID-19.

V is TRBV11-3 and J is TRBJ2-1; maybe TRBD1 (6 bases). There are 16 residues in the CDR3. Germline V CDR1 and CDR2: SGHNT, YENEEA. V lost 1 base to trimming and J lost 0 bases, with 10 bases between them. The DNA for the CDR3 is TGTGCCAGCAGCTTAGCTACAGGGAGCTCCTACAATGAGCAGTTCTTC. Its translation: CASSLATGSSYNEQFF.

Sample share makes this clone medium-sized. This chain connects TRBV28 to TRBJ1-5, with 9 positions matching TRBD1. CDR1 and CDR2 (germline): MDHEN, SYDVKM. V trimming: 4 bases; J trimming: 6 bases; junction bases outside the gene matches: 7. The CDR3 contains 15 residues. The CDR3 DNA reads TGTGCCAGCAGTTGGACAGGGGCGTCCAGTCAGCCCCAGCATTTT. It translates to CASSWTGASSQPQHF. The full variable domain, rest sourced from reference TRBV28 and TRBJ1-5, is DVKVTQSSRYLVKRTGEKVFLECVQDMDHENMFWYRQDPGLGLRLIYFSYDVKMKEKGDIPEGYSVSREKKERFSLILESASTNQTSMYLCASSWTGASSQPQHFGDGTRLSIL.

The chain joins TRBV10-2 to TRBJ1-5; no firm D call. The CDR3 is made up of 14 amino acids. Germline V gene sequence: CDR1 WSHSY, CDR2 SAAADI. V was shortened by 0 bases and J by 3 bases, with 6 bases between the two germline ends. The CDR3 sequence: CASSESGYNQPQHF. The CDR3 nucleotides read TGCGCCAGCAGTGAGTCCGGGTACAATCAGCCCCAGCATTTT.

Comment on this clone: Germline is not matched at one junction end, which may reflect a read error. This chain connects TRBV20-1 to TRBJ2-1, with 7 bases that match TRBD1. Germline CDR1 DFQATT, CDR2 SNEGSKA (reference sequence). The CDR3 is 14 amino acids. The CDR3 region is CSASGDRAFNGQFF. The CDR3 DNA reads TGCAGTGCTAGTGGTGACAGGGCGTTCAATGGGCAGTTCTTC.

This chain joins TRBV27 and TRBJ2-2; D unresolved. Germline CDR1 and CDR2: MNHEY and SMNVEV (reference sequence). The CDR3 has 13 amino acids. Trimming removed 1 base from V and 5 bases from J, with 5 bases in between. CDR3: CASSLFPTGELFF. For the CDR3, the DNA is TGTGCCAGCAGTTTATTCCCTACCGGGGAGCTGTTTTTT.

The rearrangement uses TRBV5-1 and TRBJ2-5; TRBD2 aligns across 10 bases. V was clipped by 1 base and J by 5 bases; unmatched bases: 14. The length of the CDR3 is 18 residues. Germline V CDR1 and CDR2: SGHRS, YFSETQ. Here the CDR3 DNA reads TGCGCCAGCAGCTTGACTACAAGCGGGAGGGCCGCCGGGGAGACCCAGTACTTC. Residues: CASSLTTSGRAAGETQYF.

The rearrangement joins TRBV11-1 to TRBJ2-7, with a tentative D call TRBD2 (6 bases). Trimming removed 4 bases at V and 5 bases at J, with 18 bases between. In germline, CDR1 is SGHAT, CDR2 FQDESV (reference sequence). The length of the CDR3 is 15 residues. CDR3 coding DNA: TGTGCCAGCAGCTCAAGACAGTCACTAGCCCACGAGCAGTACTTC. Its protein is CASSSRQSLAHEQYF.

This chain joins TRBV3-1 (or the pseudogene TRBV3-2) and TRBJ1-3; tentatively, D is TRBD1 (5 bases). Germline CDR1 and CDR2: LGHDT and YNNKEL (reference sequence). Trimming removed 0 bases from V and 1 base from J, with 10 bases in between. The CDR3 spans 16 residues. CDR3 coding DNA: TGTGCCAGCAGCCAAGATCACCGGGGGTCTGGAAACACCATATATTTT. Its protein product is CASSQDHRGSGNTIYF.

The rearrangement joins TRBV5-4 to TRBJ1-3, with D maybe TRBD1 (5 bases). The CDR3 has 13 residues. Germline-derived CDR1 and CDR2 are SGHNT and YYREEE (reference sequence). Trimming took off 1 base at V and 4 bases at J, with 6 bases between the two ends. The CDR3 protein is CASSLTGGNTIYF. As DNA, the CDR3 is TGTGCCAGCAGCTTGACAGGCGGAAACACCATATATTTT.

The CDR3 sequence is CASSRGNEQFF. For the CDR3, the DNA is TGCGCCAGCAGCAGGGGCAATGAGCAGTTCTTC. The rearrangement uses TRBV4-1 and TRBJ2-1; the D gene is possibly TRBD1 (5 bases). Germline assignment: CDR1 MGHRA and CDR2 YSYEKL. The CDR3 is made up of 11 amino acids. V was pared by 5 bases and J by 6 bases, with 5 bases between.

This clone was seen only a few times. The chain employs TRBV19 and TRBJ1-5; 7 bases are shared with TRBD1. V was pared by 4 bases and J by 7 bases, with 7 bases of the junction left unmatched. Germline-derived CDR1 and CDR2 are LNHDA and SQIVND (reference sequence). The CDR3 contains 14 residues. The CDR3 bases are TGTGCCAGTAGTACGGACAGGTTCTGGCAGCCCCAGCATTTT. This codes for CASSTDRFWQPQHF.

This CDR3 is CASSRAGTGAYNEQFF. CDR3 coding DNA: TGTGCCAGCAGCCGTGCCGGGACAGGGGCCTACAATGAGCAGTTCTTC. The chain employs TRBV5-5 and TRBJ2-1, with 10 nucleotides matching TRBD1. The CDR3 sequence is 16 residues long. V was clipped by 4 bases and J by 2 bases; unmatched bases: 6. CDR1 is SGHKS and CDR2 is YYEKEE in the germline V gene (reference sequence).

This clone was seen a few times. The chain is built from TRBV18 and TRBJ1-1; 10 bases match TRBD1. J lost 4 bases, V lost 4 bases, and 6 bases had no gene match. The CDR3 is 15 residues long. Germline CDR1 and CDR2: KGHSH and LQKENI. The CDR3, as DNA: TGTGCCAGCTCACTAGCGGACAGGGGGAGCACTGAAGCTTTCTTT. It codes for CASSLADRGSTEAFF.

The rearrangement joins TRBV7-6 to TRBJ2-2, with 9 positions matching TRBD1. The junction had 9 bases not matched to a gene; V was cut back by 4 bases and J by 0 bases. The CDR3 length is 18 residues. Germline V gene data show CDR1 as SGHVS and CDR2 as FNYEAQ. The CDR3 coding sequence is TGTGCCAGCAGCTCCCGACCGGGACAGGGAACGAACACCGGGGAGCTGTTTTTT. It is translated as CASSSRPGQGTNTGELFF. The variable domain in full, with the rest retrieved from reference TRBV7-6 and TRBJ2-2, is GAGVSQSPRYKVTKRGQDVALRCDPISGHVSLYWYRQALGQGPEFLTYFNYEAQQDKSGLPNDRFSAERPEGSISTLTIQRTEQRDSAMYRCASSSRPGQGTNTGELFFGEGSRLTVL.

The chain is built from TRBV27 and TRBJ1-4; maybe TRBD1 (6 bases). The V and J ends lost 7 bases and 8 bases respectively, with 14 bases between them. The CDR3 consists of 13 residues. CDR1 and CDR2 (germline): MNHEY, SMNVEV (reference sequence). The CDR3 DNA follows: TGTGCCAGCACTAGTCGGGGGGCGGAAAAACTGTTTTTT. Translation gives CASTSRGAEKLFF.

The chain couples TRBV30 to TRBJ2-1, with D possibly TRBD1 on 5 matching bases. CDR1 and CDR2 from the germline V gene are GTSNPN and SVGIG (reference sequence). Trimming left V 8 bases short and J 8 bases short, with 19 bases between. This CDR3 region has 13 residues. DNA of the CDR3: TGTGCCGGGGAAAGACCCCAGGGATATGAGCAGTTCTTC. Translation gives CAGERPQGYEQFF.

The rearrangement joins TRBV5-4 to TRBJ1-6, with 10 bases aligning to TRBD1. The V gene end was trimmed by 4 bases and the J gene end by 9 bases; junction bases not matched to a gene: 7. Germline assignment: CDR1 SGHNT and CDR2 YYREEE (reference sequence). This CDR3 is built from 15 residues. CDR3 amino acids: CASSRRDRGRSPLHF. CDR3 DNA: TGTGCCAGCAGCCGCCGGGACAGGGGCCGTTCACCCCTCCACTTT.

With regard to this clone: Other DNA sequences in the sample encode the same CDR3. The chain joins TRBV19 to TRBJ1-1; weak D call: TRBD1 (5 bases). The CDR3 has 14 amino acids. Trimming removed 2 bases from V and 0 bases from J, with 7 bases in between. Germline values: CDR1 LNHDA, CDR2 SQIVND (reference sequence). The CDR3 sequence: CASSIRGVNTEAFF. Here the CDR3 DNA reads TGTGCCAGTAGTATACGGGGGGTGAACACTGAAGCTTTCTTT.

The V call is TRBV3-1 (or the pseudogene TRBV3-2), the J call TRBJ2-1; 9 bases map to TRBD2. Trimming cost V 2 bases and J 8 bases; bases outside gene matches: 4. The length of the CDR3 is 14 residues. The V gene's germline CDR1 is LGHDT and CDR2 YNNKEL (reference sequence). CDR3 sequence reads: CASSQQVAGDEQFF. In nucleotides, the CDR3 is TGTGCCAGCAGCCAACAAGTAGCGGGAGATGAGCAGTTCTTC.

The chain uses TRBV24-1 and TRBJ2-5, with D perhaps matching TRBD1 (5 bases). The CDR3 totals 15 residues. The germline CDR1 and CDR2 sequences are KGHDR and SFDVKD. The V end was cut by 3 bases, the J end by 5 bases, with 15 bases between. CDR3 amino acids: CATSDRAGPRETQYF. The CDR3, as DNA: TGTGCCACCAGTGATCGGGCAGGGCCACGTGAGACCCAGTACTTC.

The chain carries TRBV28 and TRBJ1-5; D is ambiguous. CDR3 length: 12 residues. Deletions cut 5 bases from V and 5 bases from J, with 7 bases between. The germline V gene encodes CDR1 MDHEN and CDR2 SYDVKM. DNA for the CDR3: TGTGCCAGCAGTCCCTCTTATCAGCCCCAGCATTTT. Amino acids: CASSPSYQPQHF.

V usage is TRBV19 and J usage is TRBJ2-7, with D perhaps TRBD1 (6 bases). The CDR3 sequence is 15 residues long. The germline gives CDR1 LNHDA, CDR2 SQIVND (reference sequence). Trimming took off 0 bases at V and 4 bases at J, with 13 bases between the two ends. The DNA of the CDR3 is TGTGCCAGTAGTATAGATTTTACGACAGGTTACGAGCAGTACTTC. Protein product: CASSIDFTTGYEQYF.

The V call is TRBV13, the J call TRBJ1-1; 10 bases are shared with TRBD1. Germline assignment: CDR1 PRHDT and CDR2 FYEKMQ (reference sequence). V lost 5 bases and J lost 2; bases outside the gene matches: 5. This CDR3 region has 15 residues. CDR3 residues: CASSPRTGGNTEAFF. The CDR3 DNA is TGTGCCAGCAGCCCTAGGACAGGGGGAAACACTGAAGCTTTCTTT.

The CDR3 coding sequence is TGTGCCAGCAGATTCGACAGGGGAAGCTCCTACGAGCAGTACTTC. It yields the protein CASRFDRGSSYEQYF. The chain employs TRBV28 and TRBJ2-7, with 8 nucleotides matching TRBD1. The CDR3 is 15 residues long. The V segment lost 6 bases and the J segment 0 bases; nucleotides outside the gene matches: 7. The V gene's germline CDR1 is MDHEN and CDR2 SYDVKM.

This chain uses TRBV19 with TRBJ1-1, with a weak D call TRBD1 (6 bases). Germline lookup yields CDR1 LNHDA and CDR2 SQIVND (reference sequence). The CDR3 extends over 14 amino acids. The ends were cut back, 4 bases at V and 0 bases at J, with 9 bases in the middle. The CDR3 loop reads CASSRTVMNTEAFF. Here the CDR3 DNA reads TGTGCCAGTAGTAGGACAGTCATGAACACTGAAGCTTTCTTT.

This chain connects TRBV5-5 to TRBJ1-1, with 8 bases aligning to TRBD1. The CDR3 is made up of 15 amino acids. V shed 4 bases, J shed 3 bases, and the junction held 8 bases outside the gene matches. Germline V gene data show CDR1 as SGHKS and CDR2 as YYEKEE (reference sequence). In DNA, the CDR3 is TGTGCCAGCAGCGTAGGACAGGGAGCAGACACTGAAGCTTTCTTT. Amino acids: CASSVGQGADTEAFF.

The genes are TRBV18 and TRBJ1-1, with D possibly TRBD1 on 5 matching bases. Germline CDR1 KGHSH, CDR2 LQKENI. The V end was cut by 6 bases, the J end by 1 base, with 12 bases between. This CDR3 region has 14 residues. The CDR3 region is CASSPDRRNTEAFF. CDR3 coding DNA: TGTGCCAGCTCCCCTGACAGAAGGAACACTGAAGCTTTCTTT.

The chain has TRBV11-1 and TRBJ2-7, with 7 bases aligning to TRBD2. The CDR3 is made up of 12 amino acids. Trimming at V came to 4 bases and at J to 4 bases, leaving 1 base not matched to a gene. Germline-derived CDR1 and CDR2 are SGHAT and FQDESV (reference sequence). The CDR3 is CASSWGGYEQYF. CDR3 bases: TGTGCCAGCAGCTGGGGGGGGTACGAGCAGTACTTC.

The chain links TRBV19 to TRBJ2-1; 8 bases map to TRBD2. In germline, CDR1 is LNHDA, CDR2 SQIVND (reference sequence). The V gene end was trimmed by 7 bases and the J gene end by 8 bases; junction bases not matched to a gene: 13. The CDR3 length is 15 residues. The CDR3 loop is CASNSRTGGVYEQFF. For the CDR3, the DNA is TGTGCCAGTAACTCACGTACGGGAGGGGTCTATGAGCAGTTCTTC. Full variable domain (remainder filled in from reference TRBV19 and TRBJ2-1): DGGITQSPKYLFRKEGQNVTLSCEQNLNHDAMYWYRQDPGQGLRLIYYSQIVNDFQKGDIAEGYSVSREKKESFPLTVTSAQKNPTAFYLCASNSRTGGVYEQFFGPGTRLTVL.

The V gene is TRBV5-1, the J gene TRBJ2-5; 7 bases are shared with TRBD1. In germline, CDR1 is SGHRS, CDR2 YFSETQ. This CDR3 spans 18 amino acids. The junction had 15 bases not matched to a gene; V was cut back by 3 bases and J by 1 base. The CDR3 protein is CASSYPGTDGGFQETQYF. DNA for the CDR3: TGCGCCAGCAGCTATCCCGGGACAGATGGAGGATTCCAAGAGACCCAGTACTTC.

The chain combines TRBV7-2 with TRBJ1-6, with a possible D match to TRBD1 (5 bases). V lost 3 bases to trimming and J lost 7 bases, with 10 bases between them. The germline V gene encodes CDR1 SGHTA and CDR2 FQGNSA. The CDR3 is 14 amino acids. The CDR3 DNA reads TGTGCCAGCAGCTTCCAGGGAGGCAATTCACCCCTCCACTTT. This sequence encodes CASSFQGGNSPLHF.